Below are 9 T cell receptor beta chains sequenced from a single sample in a study of T cells after yellow fever vaccination. TCRdb re-derived calls from the 5' RACE reads in MiXCR, one entry per CDR3 protein. Of about 160,000 distinct CDR3 sequences detected, roughly 8.8% appear once; the ten largest clones hold 35% to 40%. Source: CD8+ T cells sorted from PBMCs, taken 45 days after the yellow fever booster vaccination. These receptors all come from a man between 18 and 29 years old who received the YFV17D yellow fever vaccine.

In this sample, this clonotype turned up a few times. The chain links TRBV27 to TRBJ1-2; D possibly corresponds to TRBD1 (5 bases). The ends were cut back, 5 bases at V and 2 bases at J, with 6 bases in the middle. The CDR3 runs to 12 residues. Germline V gene lookup returns CDR1 MNHEY and CDR2 SMNVEV (reference sequence). The CDR3 sequence: CASSAGNYGYTF. DNA of the CDR3: TGTGCCAGCAGTGCAGGGAACTATGGCTACACCTTC.

The rearrangement uses TRBV10-3 and TRBJ2-3; D tentatively fits TRBD1 or TRBD2 (5 bases each). The CDR3 has 14 amino acids. CDR1 is ENHRY, CDR2 SYGVKD, per germline. V was shortened by 8 bases and J by 0 bases, with 12 bases between the two germline ends. The CDR3 sequence is CAIESGDSTDTQYF. For the CDR3, the DNA is TGTGCCATCGAGAGTGGGGACAGCACAGATACGCAGTATTTT.

This chain joins TRBV19 and TRBJ2-7, with 9 bases that match TRBD2. Germline-derived CDR1 and CDR2 are LNHDA and SQIVND (reference sequence). The CDR3 contains 19 residues. Trimming took 5 bases from V and 0 from J; bases not matched to a gene: 17. The CDR3 is CASSSESGGTLSSSYEQYF. The CDR3 DNA is TGTGCCAGTAGTTCAGAAAGCGGGGGGACGCTTTCTTCCTCCTACGAGCAGTACTTC.

This chain uses TRBV29-1 with TRBJ1-2; 8 nucleotides match TRBD1. The CDR3 runs 11 residues. Germline assignment: CDR1 SQVTM and CDR2 ANQGSEA. V shed 7 bases and J 8 bases; nucleotides not matched to a gene: 6. The CDR3 coding sequence is TGCAGCGCTGGACAGGGAGTGGGCTACACCTTC. Translated, it gives CSAGQGVGYTF.

The chain is built from TRBV4-1 and TRBJ2-7; no reliable D call. Trimming cost V 4 bases and J 3 bases, with 10 bases left between them. This CDR3 is built from 13 residues. Germline V gives CDR1 MGHRA, CDR2 YSYEKL. This CDR3 reads CASSPREGYEQYV. CDR3 DNA sequence: TGCGCCAGCAGCCCCCGTGAAGGCTACGAGCAGTACGTC.

V and J are TRBV7-9 and TRBJ2-7, with D perhaps matching TRBD2 (5 bases). Between the trimmed V and J ends, which lost 5 bases and 2 bases, there was a span of 13 bases. This CDR3 is built from 14 residues. In germline, CDR1 is SEHNR, CDR2 FQNEAQ (reference sequence). Here the CDR3 reads CASSEGAFTYEQYF. In DNA, the CDR3 is TGTGCCAGCAGCGAGGGCGCGTTTACCTACGAGCAGTACTTC.

The chain is built from TRBV7-8 and TRBJ2-7, with 8 bases aligning to TRBD1. The CDR3 consists of 15 residues. J lost 3 bases, V lost 2 bases, and 6 bases had no gene match. In germline, CDR1 is SGHVS, CDR2 FQNEAQ. The chain's CDR3 is CASSLRRTGSYEQYF. DNA of the CDR3: TGTGCCAGCAGCTTAAGGAGGACAGGGAGCTACGAGCAGTACTTC.

This clonotype appeared a few times. The rearrangement links TRBV3-1 to TRBJ2-7, with 8 nucleotides matching TRBD2. This CDR3 spans 17 amino acids. Germline V lookup: CDR1 LGHDT, CDR2 YNNKEL (reference sequence). V shed 4 bases, J shed 4 bases, and the junction held 15 bases outside the gene matches. The CDR3 sequence: CASSPGAGTRGWYEQYV. The CDR3 nucleotides read TGTGCCAGCAGCCCCGGGGCGGGGACTAGGGGATGGTACGAGCAGTACGTC.

The J gene is TRBJ2-1, the V gene TRBV3-1; 7 bases match TRBD2. This CDR3 has 16 amino acids. CDR1 and CDR2 from the germline V gene are LGHDT and YNNKEL (reference sequence). V trimming: 6 bases; J trimming: 3 bases; junction bases outside the gene matches: 11. CDR3 loop: CASSAWEGSIYNEQFF. As DNA, the CDR3 is TGTGCCAGCAGTGCGTGGGAGGGATCGATCTACAATGAGCAGTTCTTC.